The 30 T cell receptor beta chains below were found in one sample sequenced in a study of Ad26.COV2.S vaccination and SARS-CoV-2 variants. Stated treatment: roughly 19 received Ad26.COV2.S at low or high dose, single or two shots; about 5 received placebo; per-sample allocation not given. Samples came from day 63 after the first vaccine or placebo injection. Using immunoSEQ multiplex PCR, the repertoire was profiled, and TCRdb retains in-frame clones only, with some absent. Here the sample spans under 550,000 clones, 90% being singletons. The sample here was peripheral blood, taken in a trial of Ad26.COV2.S vaccine versus placebo. The receptors stem from a person aged 18 to 59 who received the Ad26.COV2.S COVID-19 vaccine or a placebo.

The chain employs TRBV7-2 and TRBJ2-7; D is unresolved. Trimming took off 1 base at V and 5 bases at J, with 15 bases between the two ends. Looked up from germline, CDR1 is SGHTA and CDR2 is FQGNSA. The CDR3 is 15 amino acids. CDR3 coding DNA: TGTGCCAGCAGCTTAGTAGCCTCGGGCCCCCACGAGCAGTACTTC. This translates into CASSLVASGPHEQYF.

The chain has TRBV3-1 (or the pseudogene TRBV3-2) and TRBJ2-1; 8 bases map to TRBD2. CDR1 LGHDT and CDR2 YNNKEL come from the germline V gene (reference sequence). V trimming: 2 bases; J trimming: 6 bases; junction bases outside the gene matches: 6. The CDR3 totals 15 residues. CDR3 amino acids: CASSQPGTRLNEQFF. For the CDR3, the DNA is TGTGCCAGCAGCCAACCCGGGACTAGACTCAATGAGCAGTTCTTC.

This rearrangement joins TRBV15 to TRBJ2-1; 10 nucleotides agree with TRBD2. With V trimmed by 0 bases and J by 7 bases, 6 bases remained unmatched. CDR1 is LNHNV and CDR2 is YYDKDF in the germline V gene (reference sequence). The CDR3 is made up of 16 amino acids. In DNA form, the CDR3 reads TGTGCCACCAGCAGAGATAGCGATAGCGGGAGGAATGAGCAGTTCTTC. Translation: CATSRDSDSGRNEQFF. Complete variable domain (other parts from reference TRBV15 and TRBJ2-1): DAMVIQNPRYQVTQFGKPVTLSCSQTLNHNVMYWYQQKSSQAPKLLFHYYDKDFNNEADTPDNFQSRRPNTSFCFLDIRSPGLGDTAMYLCATSRDSDSGRNEQFFGPGTRLTVL.

A single count supports this clone. The chain uses TRBV6-2 or TRBV6-3 and TRBJ2-3; maybe TRBD2 (7 bases). V gave up 0 bases and J gave up 11 bases, with 15 bases separating them. The CDR3 has 14 residues. Germline V gene sequence: CDR1 MNHEY, CDR2 SVGEGT. CDR3 protein: CASSYSPGGIEQYF. The CDR3 DNA follows: TGTGCCAGCAGTTACTCGCCGGGGGGCATTGAGCAGTATTTT.

The chain employs TRBV19 and TRBJ2-1; the D gene is possibly TRBD1 (5 bases). Germline V gene data show CDR1 as LNHDA and CDR2 as SQIVND (reference sequence). The CDR3 covers 11 residues. Trimming took 5 bases from V and 8 from J, leaving 7 bases between them. CDR3 bases: TGTGCCAGTAGTCAGGGCGATGAGCAGTTCTTC. Translation gives CASSQGDEQFF.

The chain is built from TRBV2 and TRBJ1-1, with D possibly TRBD1 on 5 matching bases. This CDR3 has 13 amino acids. CDR1 is SNHLY and CDR2 is FYNNEI in the germline V gene. Trimming cost V 5 bases and J 5 bases, with 12 bases left between them. The CDR3 sequence: CASSRIWGTEAFF. The CDR3 region has the DNA TGTGCCAGCAGTAGAATCTGGGGGACTGAAGCTTTCTTT.

The V and J genes are TRBV11-2 and TRBJ2-7; no clear D gene. V lost 3 bases, J lost 1 base, and 7 bases lay in between. The CDR3 has 13 amino acids. The germline CDR1 and CDR2 sequences are SGHAT and FQNNGV. CDR3 loop: CASSFSQSYEQYF. CDR3 DNA sequence: TGTGCCAGCAGCTTTTCCCAATCCTACGAGCAGTACTTC.

This clone was counted a single time. The chain has TRBV4-1 and TRBJ2-1; D might be TRBD2 (5 bases). Trimming shortened V by 0 bases and J by 4 bases, and 10 bases separated the two germline ends. Per the germline V gene, CDR1 is MGHRA and CDR2 is YSYEKL. The CDR3 covers 15 residues. The CDR3 sequence: CASSQDFGVYNEQFF. The CDR3 DNA follows: TGCGCCAGCAGCCAAGATTTCGGGGTTTACAATGAGCAGTTCTTC.

Regarding this clone: Different DNA sequences within this sample yield the same CDR3. The rearrangement joins TRBV28 to TRBJ1-4, with 9 bases lining up with TRBD1. The CDR3 consists of 14 residues. V trimming: 2 bases; J trimming: 8 bases; junction bases outside the gene matches: 3. The germline V gene has CDR1 MDHEN and CDR2 SYDVKM. The CDR3 here is CASSLGGQGEKLFF. The CDR3 coding sequence is TGTGCCAGCAGTTTAGGGGGACAGGGAGAAAAACTGTTTTTT.

The chain combines TRBV7-2 with TRBJ2-1; tentatively, D is TRBD1 or TRBD2 (5 bases each). This CDR3 has 17 residues. The germline V gene has CDR1 SGHTA and CDR2 FQGNSA. Trimming shortened V by 1 base and J by 4 bases, and 17 bases separated the two germline ends. The CDR3 coding sequence is TGTGCCAGCAGCTTAGTCTCCGGGGCCGCCGCTTACAATGAGCAGTTCTTC. Translating it yields CASSLVSGAAAYNEQFF. Full variable domain (rest looked up from reference TRBV7-2 and TRBJ2-1): GAGVSQSPSNKVTEKGKDVELRCDPISGHTALYWYRQSLGQGLEFLIYFQGNSAPDKSGLPSDRFSAERTGGSVSTLTIQRTQQEDSAVYLCASSLVSGAAAYNEQFFGPGTRLTVL.

The chain uses TRBV4-1 and TRBJ2-7, with D perhaps assigned TRBD1 or TRBD2 (5 bases each). V lost 5 bases and J 5 bases, leaving 19 bases between the germline ends. The CDR3 is made up of 15 amino acids. Germline assignment: CDR1 MGHRA and CDR2 YSYEKL. The DNA for the CDR3 is TGCGCCAGCAGCTCCCGGGACGGAGGATCTAACGAGCAGTACTTC. Encoded protein: CASSSRDGGSNEQYF.

The chain uses TRBV7-9 and TRBJ1-2; D is ambiguous. Trimming removed 1 base from V and 4 bases from J, with 10 bases in between. CDR1 is SEHNR, CDR2 FQNEAQ, per germline (reference sequence). This CDR3 is built from 14 residues. The CDR3 sequence is CASSLVGSVYGYTF. The CDR3 nucleotides read TGTGCCAGCAGCTTAGTGGGGTCAGTCTATGGCTACACCTTC.

The chain links TRBV24-1 to TRBJ2-7; 14 bases match TRBD2. V dropped 0 bases and J dropped 6; count of bases not matched to a gene: 18. Germline lookup yields CDR1 KGHDR and CDR2 SFDVKD. The CDR3 has 21 residues. Written as DNA, the CDR3 is TGTGCCACCAGTGATTTGCACTCCCAGGGACTAGCGGGAGAAAAATCGGTCGAGCAGTACTTC. It specifies CATSDLHSQGLAGEKSVEQYF.

This rearrangement joins TRBV6-2 or TRBV6-3 to TRBJ1-1; no clear D gene. The CDR3 runs 13 residues. V lost 6 bases and J lost 0, with 8 bases in between. Germline V gene sequence: CDR1 MNHEY, CDR2 SVGEGT. The CDR3 DNA follows: TGTGCCAGCAGCCGAACCCTGAACACTGAAGCTTTCTTT. The encoded protein is CASSRTLNTEAFF.

This chain links TRBV7-2 with TRBJ2-1; D unresolved. There are 12 residues in the CDR3. CDR1 SGHTA and CDR2 FQGNSA come from the germline V gene. Deletions cut 1 base from V and 3 bases from J, with 1 base between. CDR3 in DNA: TGTGCCAGCAGCTTAGACTACAATGAGCAGTTCTTC. Its protein product is CASSLDYNEQFF.

The V gene is TRBV11-2, the J gene TRBJ2-1; 7 bases align to TRBD2. The CDR3 is 15 amino acids. V was clipped by 6 bases and J by 7 bases; unmatched bases: 12. Germline CDR1 is SGHAT and CDR2 is FQNNGV. DNA of the CDR3: TGTGCCAGCAGTTCGGTGGGAGGGCCGGGGAATGAGCAGTTCTTC. This codes for CASSSVGGPGNEQFF.

This chain joins TRBV19 and TRBJ2-3; 9 bases line up with TRBD1. The V segment lost 4 bases and the J segment 2 bases; nucleotides outside the gene matches: 16. This CDR3 region has 19 residues. CDR1 and CDR2 from the germline V gene are LNHDA and SQIVND (reference sequence). The CDR3 reads CASSSLYSPDRGVTDTQYF. The CDR3 bases are TGTGCCAGTAGTAGCCTCTATTCCCCCGACAGGGGGGTCACAGATACGCAGTATTTT.

This chain connects TRBV10-3 to TRBJ1-4; D not certain. Germline values: CDR1 ENHRY, CDR2 SYGVKD. Trimming removed 5 bases from V and 5 bases from J, with 15 bases in between. The CDR3 has 15 amino acids. In DNA, the CDR3 is TGTGCCATCAGTACTACCGACGGGCCGAATGAAAAACTGTTTTTT. Protein: CAISTTDGPNEKLFF.

J is TRBJ2-1 and V is TRBV7-9, with TRBD2 matching over 13 bases. The CDR3 extends over 17 amino acids. The V gene end was trimmed by 4 bases and the J gene end by 4 bases; junction bases not matched to a gene: 7. Germline V CDR1 and CDR2: SEHNR, FQNEAQ (reference sequence). Here the CDR3 reads CASSSSGLAGPYNEQFF. The CDR3 nucleotides are TGTGCCAGCAGCTCATCGGGACTAGCGGGGCCGTACAATGAGCAGTTCTTC.

Only one count was recorded for this clone. The chain recombines TRBV18 with TRBJ2-7; no clear D gene. Germline V gives CDR1 KGHSH, CDR2 LQKENI. Deletions cut 0 bases from V and 6 bases from J, with 9 bases between. The CDR3 loop spans 13 amino acids. CDR3 in amino acids: CASSPPSGGEQYF. CDR3 DNA: TGTGCCAGCTCACCACCGTCGGGTGGCGAGCAGTACTTC.

This clone was seen a single time. The rearrangement joins TRBV19 to TRBJ2-1; no clear D. CDR3 length: 16 amino acids. V dropped 1 base and J dropped 5 bases, with 15 bases sitting between them. In germline, CDR1 is LNHDA, CDR2 SQIVND (reference sequence). The CDR3 here is CASSIGRVGINNEQFF. CDR3 in DNA: TGTGCCAGTAGTATAGGAAGGGTGGGGATTAACAATGAGCAGTTCTTC. Filled out from reference TRBV19 and TRBJ2-1, the complete variable domain reads DGGITQSPKYLFRKEGQNVTLSCEQNLNHDAMYWYRQDPGQGLRLIYYSQIVNDFQKGDIAEGYSVSREKKESFPLTVTSAQKNPTAFYLCASSIGRVGINNEQFFGPGTRLTVL.

The rearrangement uses TRBV21-1 and TRBJ2-2; the tabulated D call, TRBD1, remains unverified against the DNA. TRBV21-1 has pseudogene status. The length of the CDR3 is 17 residues. CDR3 protein: CASSNPLGDRGVGELFF. The CDR3 bases are TGTGCCAGCAGCAACCCACTGGGGGACAGGGGCGTCGGGGAGCTGTTTTTT.

J is TRBJ1-1 and V is TRBV5-4; no firm D call. Trimming shortened V by 2 bases and J by 0 bases, and 11 bases separated the two germline ends. Germline CDR1 and CDR2: SGHNT and YYREEE (reference sequence). This CDR3 is 15 amino acids long. This CDR3 reads CASSLSGFMNTEAFF. The CDR3 DNA is TGTGCCAGCAGCTTATCGGGATTCATGAACACTGAAGCTTTCTTT.

The rearrangement links TRBV5-4 to TRBJ1-1, with 10 bases that match TRBD1. V trimming: 4 bases; J trimming: 4 bases; junction bases outside the gene matches: 7. The length of the CDR3 is 15 residues. The germline V gene has CDR1 SGHNT and CDR2 YYREEE (reference sequence). The CDR3: CASSVDRGLVTEAFF. The CDR3 DNA reads as TGTGCCAGCAGCGTCGACAGGGGGCTGGTCACTGAAGCTTTCTTT.

The rearrangement joins TRBV28 to TRBJ1-6; 9 bases fit TRBD1. Unmatched junction bases numbered 6, after V lost 5 bases and J lost 7 bases. CDR3 length equals 15 residues. The V gene's germline CDR1 is MDHEN and CDR2 SYDVKM. CDR3 sequence (DNA): TGTGCCAGCAGTGCTACGACAGGGGGAAATTCACCCCTCCACTTT. Amino acids: CASSATTGGNSPLHF.

V is TRBV7-9 and J is TRBJ1-6, with D hard to call. Trimming removed 3 bases from V and 0 bases from J, with 9 bases in between. The CDR3 contains 16 residues. CDR1 and CDR2 from the germline V gene are SEHNR and FQNEAQ (reference sequence). In DNA, the CDR3 is TGTGCCAGCAGCTTCCCTCTTGGCTCCTATAATTCACCCCTCCACTTT. This translates into CASSFPLGSYNSPLHF.

Points on this clone: The sample holds other DNA sequences that translate to the same CDR3. J is TRBJ2-5 and V is TRBV5-4; 8 positions agree with TRBD1. J was trimmed by 5 bases and V by 4 bases; bases with no gene match: 7. Germline assignment: CDR1 SGHNT and CDR2 YYREEE (reference sequence). The CDR3 is 14 residues long. The CDR3 region has the DNA TGTGCCAGCAGCCGCCAGGGGGCGACGGAGACCCAGTACTTC. This codes for CASSRQGATETQYF.

The V gene is TRBV9, the J gene TRBJ1-4, with D maybe TRBD1 (5 bases). The V gene's germline CDR1 is SGDLS and CDR2 YYNGEE. This CDR3 is built from 14 residues. The V and J ends lost 0 bases and 6 bases respectively, with 9 bases between them. In nucleotides, the CDR3 is TGTGCCAGCAGCGTAGGGGGGAAAGATGAAAAACTGTTTTTT. Amino acid sequence: CASSVGGKDEKLFF.

With regard to this clone: A read error is possible here, since a much larger clone lies one base away. The chain uses TRBV19 and TRBJ1-2; 9 positions agree with TRBD1. Unmatched junction bases numbered 16, after V lost 7 bases and J lost 4 bases. The CDR3 loop spans 17 amino acids. Germline V gives CDR1 LNHDA, CDR2 SQIVND (reference sequence). In DNA form, the CDR3 reads TGTGCCAGTACCCCCTTCACCGGGACAGGGTTTGCCTATGGCTACACCTTC. Translated: CASTPFTGTGFAYGYTF.

J is TRBJ2-3 and V is TRBV6-1; TRBD1 aligns across 8 bases. The CDR3 runs 19 residues. V was pared by 3 bases and J by 0 bases, with 14 bases of the junction left unmatched. CDR1 is MNHNS, CDR2 SASEGT, per germline. This chain's CDR3 is CASSDSDRGGYTSTDTQYF. The CDR3 coding sequence is TGTGCCAGCAGTGACAGTGACAGGGGCGGTTACACTAGCACAGATACGCAGTATTTT.